These 16 T cell receptor beta chains were all obtained from the same sample, sequenced in a study of identical twins. MiXCR, run by TCRdb on the 5' RACE reads, gives a single entry per CDR3 protein. The sample has a few hundred thousand distinct CDR3 sequences; around 8.8% are singletons. The same sample was also studied in work on yellow fever vaccine responses in identical twins.

Input material: memory (CD45RO+) T cells sorted from blood. Receptors were obtained from a woman between 18 and 29 years old in good health.

The chain recombines TRBV20-1 with TRBJ2-2; TRBD2 is a possible D gene (5 bases). Trimming took off 6 bases at V and 7 bases at J, with 12 bases between the two ends. The CDR3 is 12 residues long. Germline assignment: CDR1 DFQATT and CDR2 SNEGSKA (reference sequence). The CDR3 nucleotides are TGCAGTGCCGAACGGGGAATCGGGGAGCTGTTTTTT. Translating it yields CSAERGIGELFF.

The chain joins TRBV3-1 to TRBJ2-3, with TRBD2 matching over 8 bases. The CDR3 has 14 amino acids. The V gene's germline CDR1 is LGHDT and CDR2 YNNKEL (reference sequence). With 1 base clipped from V and 10 bases from J, the junction kept 7 bases outside the gene matches. The CDR3 coding sequence is TGTGCCAGCAGCCAAGTTGAAGCGGGGGTGTCGCAGTATTTT. Amino acid sequence: CASSQVEAGVSQYF.

This clonotype occurred many times. The chain uses TRBV6-1 and TRBJ1-3; D possibly corresponds to TRBD1 (5 bases). The length of the CDR3 is 16 residues. Germline assignment: CDR1 MNHNS and CDR2 SASEGT. The V gene lost 6 bases and the J gene lost 0 bases, with 15 bases spanning the gap. CDR3 sequence (DNA): TGTGCCAGCAGATCCCCGGGACTAACCTCTGGAAACACCATATATTTT. Amino acid sequence: CASRSPGLTSGNTIYF.

This clonotype was counted between two and nine times. The chain joins TRBV20-1 to TRBJ2-3; 10 bases map to TRBD2. V dropped 3 bases and J dropped 3; count of bases not matched to a gene: 6. Germline lookup yields CDR1 DFQATT and CDR2 SNEGSKA (reference sequence). The CDR3 covers 15 residues. CDR3 residues: CSARGLAGVTDTQYF. In DNA, the CDR3 is TGCAGTGCTAGGGGCCTAGCGGGGGTTACAGATACGCAGTATTTT.

In its sample, this clonotype was seen a few times. The J gene is TRBJ2-1, the V gene TRBV12-5; D ambiguous. CDR1 and CDR2 from the germline V gene are LGHNT and FRNRAP. V was pared by 0 bases and J by 10 bases, with 7 bases between. The CDR3 is 12 residues long. Here the CDR3 reads CASGLVKVEQFF. CDR3 nucleotides: TGTGCTAGTGGTTTGGTAAAAGTAGAGCAGTTCTTC.

The chain has TRBV3-1 and TRBJ2-7; D ambiguous. There are 15 residues in the CDR3. V gave up 1 base and J gave up 0 bases, with 10 bases separating them. Germline CDR1 and CDR2: LGHDT and YNNKEL (reference sequence). CDR3 DNA sequence: TGTGCCAGCAGCCAAGGCGTCAGGCACTCCTACGAGCAGTACTTC. As protein: CASSQGVRHSYEQYF.

The sample holds many counts of this clonotype. The V call is TRBV4-1, the J call TRBJ2-3, with 7 bases aligning to TRBD2. This CDR3 has 17 amino acids. Per the germline V gene, CDR1 is MGHRA and CDR2 is YSYEKL. V lost 4 bases and J lost 4; bases outside the gene matches: 14. The CDR3 sequence: CASSPPRVGGGADTQYF. In nucleotides, the CDR3 is TGCGCCAGCAGCCCCCCGCGGGTGGGGGGAGGGGCAGATACGCAGTATTTT.

This clonotype appeared many times. This rearrangement joins TRBV6-2 or TRBV6-3 to TRBJ1-2; 11 bases agree with TRBD1. This CDR3 comprises 14 residues. The germline V gene encodes CDR1 MNHEY and CDR2 SVGEGT. J lost 7 bases, V lost 6 bases, and 7 bases had no gene match. The CDR3 DNA reads TGTGCCAGCAGAATCGGACAGGGGGCATCTGGCTACACCTTC. Its protein is CASRIGQGASGYTF.

The table lists this clonotype with many counts. The chain carries TRBV12-3 or TRBV12-4 and TRBJ1-6; possible D gene TRBD1, 6 bases. The length of the CDR3 is 16 residues. V was trimmed by 6 bases and J by 5 bases, leaving 17 bases between them. CDR3 in DNA: TGTGCCAGCAGGATGCAGGGGACGCAGAATAATTCACCCCTCCACTTT. It codes for CASRMQGTQNNSPLHF.

This clonotype was found a few times. The J gene is TRBJ2-7, the V gene TRBV2, with D maybe TRBD1 (6 bases). The CDR3 has 14 amino acids. In germline, CDR1 is SNHLY, CDR2 FYNNEI. Trimming took 6 bases from V and 3 from J, leaving 15 bases between them. The CDR3 coding sequence is TGTGCCAGCAGGGACGGACAGTTCAGCTACGAGCAGTACTTC. Residues: CASRDGQFSYEQYF.

This clonotype was found many times. The chain uses TRBV4-1 and TRBJ1-4, with no clear D. Germline CDR1 reads MGHRA; CDR2 reads YSYEKL. The V and J ends lost 2 bases and 8 bases respectively, with 6 bases between them. The CDR3 has 12 amino acids. The CDR3 coding sequence is TGCGCCAGCAGCCAACCGGGCGAAAAACTGTTTTTT. Its protein is CASSQPGEKLFF.

This clonotype was counted many times. The gene calls are TRBV7-2 and TRBJ2-4, with D possibly TRBD1 on 5 matching bases. V was shortened by 2 bases and J by 7 bases, with 6 bases between the two germline ends. The CDR3 consists of 12 residues. Germline V lookup: CDR1 SGHTA, CDR2 FQGNSA. The CDR3 here is CASSLQGNIQYF. Here the CDR3 DNA reads TGTGCCAGCAGCTTACAGGGTAACATTCAGTACTTC.

In this sample, this clonotype turned up many times. The V gene is TRBV3-1, the J gene TRBJ2-7; a possible D gene is TRBD2 (5 bases). Trimming removed 6 bases at V and 9 bases at J, with 12 bases between. The germline gives CDR1 LGHDT, CDR2 YNNKEL (reference sequence). CDR3 size: 11 residues. CDR3 amino acids: CASRNGNWQYF. In nucleotides, the CDR3 is TGTGCCAGCAGGAACGGGAACTGGCAGTACTTC.

The table lists this clonotype with a few counts. The genes are TRBV4-3 and TRBJ2-1, with 9 bases identical to TRBD2. The CDR3 spans 17 residues. Trimming at V came to 0 bases and at J to 4 bases, leaving 7 bases not matched to a gene. Germline V gene lookup returns CDR1 LGHNA and CDR2 YSLEER. The CDR3 loop reads CASSQDGGGGGYNEQFF. In DNA, the CDR3 is TGCGCCAGCAGCCAAGATGGTGGCGGGGGGGGGTACAATGAGCAGTTCTTC.

The J gene is TRBJ2-5, the V gene TRBV5-6; perhaps TRBD2 as D (6 bases). This CDR3 has 14 amino acids. Germline V gives CDR1 SGHDT, CDR2 YYEEEE. Trimming stripped 0 bases from V and 3 bases from J, with 9 bases between. In DNA form, the CDR3 reads TGTGCCAGCAGCTTGGTAGCGGAGGAAGAGACCCAGTACTTC. The encoded protein is CASSLVAEEETQYF.

There are a few counts of this clonotype. The rearrangement uses TRBV5-1 and TRBJ2-3; 8 bases are a match to TRBD2. Germline lookup yields CDR1 SGHRS and CDR2 YFSETQ. This CDR3 region has 16 residues. Trimming cost V 4 bases and J 8 bases; bases outside gene matches: 15. The CDR3 loop is CASSIKPGRASVTQYF. The CDR3 DNA follows: TGCGCCAGCAGCATTAAACCCGGGAGGGCCTCTGTTACGCAGTATTTT.